The 27 T cell receptor beta chains given below trace back to one sample, sequenced in a study of blood T cell repertoires in COVID-19. Data came from immunoSEQ multiplex PCR; TCRdb stores just in-frame clones and leaves some out. The sample carries hundreds of thousands of clones, around nine tenths recorded once. Sequenced input: PBMCs or T cells enriched from blood (not recorded which). The receptor source for this set is a man in his forties who had recovered from COVID-19.

The V gene is TRBV5-1, the J gene TRBJ2-7; tentatively, D is TRBD1 (5 bases). CDR1 is SGHRS, CDR2 YFSETQ, per germline. V lost 4 bases, J lost 2 bases, and 10 bases lay in between. The CDR3 sequence is 13 residues long. CDR3 sequence reads: CASSLTETYEQYF. CDR3 DNA sequence: TGCGCCAGCAGCCTGACAGAAACCTACGAGCAGTACTTC.

This chain connects TRBV7-2 to TRBJ1-3; D remains unclear. CDR3 length: 17 amino acids. Germline values: CDR1 SGHTA, CDR2 FQGNSA. Trimming removed 1 base at V and 0 bases at J, with 13 bases between. The CDR3 reads CASSLVSGMSSGNTIYF. Here the CDR3 DNA reads TGTGCCAGCAGCTTAGTATCGGGGATGAGCTCTGGAAACACCATATATTTT.

This clone was recorded only once. The chain recombines TRBV5-6 with TRBJ1-4; D gene ambiguous. This CDR3 spans 14 amino acids. CDR1 SGHDT and CDR2 YYEEEE come from the germline V gene. V lost 0 bases and J lost 4, with 7 bases in between. The CDR3 is CASSLGSVNEKLFF. The CDR3 DNA sequence: TGTGCCAGCAGCTTGGGCAGCGTTAATGAAAAACTGTTTTTT.

Note on this clone: At the DNA level, this CDR3 is encoded by other sequences in the same sample as well. This chain's CDR3 is CASSPDRGQETQYF. As DNA, the CDR3 is TGTGCCAGCTCACCAGACAGGGGGCAAGAGACCCAGTACTTC. The rearrangement uses TRBV18 and TRBJ2-5; 9 bases fit TRBD1. The CDR3 sequence is 14 residues long. After removal of 2 bases from V and 2 bases from J, the junction contained 0 bases not matched to a gene. Germline values: CDR1 KGHSH, CDR2 LQKENI.

In DNA, the CDR3 is TGTGCCAGTAGTAGCTTGTGGGGGGTTGATCAGCCCCAGCATTTT. This gives the protein CASSSLWGVDQPQHF. The chain is built from TRBV19 and TRBJ1-5, with D possibly TRBD1 on 5 matching bases. This CDR3 comprises 15 residues. V was cut by 4 bases and J by 5 bases, with 15 bases left in between. Germline-derived CDR1 and CDR2 are LNHDA and SQIVND (reference sequence).

The chain is built from TRBV5-1 and TRBJ1-2; D possibly corresponds to TRBD1 (6 bases). Deletions cut 2 bases from V and 2 bases from J, with 10 bases between. The germline V gene encodes CDR1 SGHRS and CDR2 YFSETQ. The CDR3 totals 14 residues. CDR3 nucleotides: TGCGCCAGCAGCTTACAGGGAGAGAACTATGGCTACACCTTC. It encodes CASSLQGENYGYTF.

The chain recombines TRBV11-3 with TRBJ2-7, with D perhaps matching TRBD1 (7 bases). Germline loops: CDR1 SGHNT, CDR2 YENEEA. V gave up 3 bases and J gave up 0 bases, with 15 bases separating them. This CDR3 spans 16 amino acids. The CDR3 sequence: CASSFSGGGSSYEQYF. The DNA for the CDR3 is TGTGCCAGCAGCTTTTCTGGAGGGGGCAGCTCCTACGAGCAGTACTTC.

This chain connects TRBV6-5 to TRBJ2-5, with D uncertain. The V gene lost 6 bases and the J gene lost 0 bases, with 11 bases spanning the gap. The CDR3 loop spans 14 amino acids. The germline CDR1 and CDR2 sequences are MNHEY and SVGAGI. The CDR3 DNA is TGTGCCAGCAGGCACAGCATAAACCAAGAGACCCAGTACTTC. This translates into CASRHSINQETQYF.

The rearrangement uses TRBV18 and TRBJ1-1; 10 nucleotides agree with TRBD1. The germline CDR1 and CDR2 sequences are KGHSH and LQKENI. The V segment lost 1 base and the J segment 4 bases; nucleotides outside the gene matches: 3. The CDR3 is 15 amino acids. The CDR3 region is CASSPQRTGGTEAFF. The CDR3 DNA reads TGTGCCAGCTCACCACAACGGACAGGGGGCACTGAAGCTTTCTTT.

The V and J genes are TRBV10-3 and TRBJ1-2, with a possible D match to TRBD1 (5 bases). The V gene lost 1 base and the J gene lost 5 bases, with 8 bases spanning the gap. This CDR3 has 13 residues. From germline, CDR1 is ENHRY and CDR2 SYGVKD. CDR3 region: CAISELGDYGYTF. The CDR3 bases are TGTGCCATCAGTGAGTTAGGGGATTATGGCTACACCTTC.

This chain joins TRBV4-2 and TRBJ1-5, with 9 positions matching TRBD1. The CDR3 covers 19 residues. Germline assignment: CDR1 LGHNA and CDR2 YNFKEQ. V shed 4 bases, J shed 2 bases, and the junction held 15 bases outside the gene matches. As DNA, the CDR3 is TGTGCCAGCAGCCTTACAGCCGGGACAGGGAGGCAAGGCAATCAGCCCCAGCATTTT. Its protein is CASSLTAGTGRQGNQPQHF.

This clone has a single count. The chain recombines TRBV4-3 with TRBJ2-7, with 9 bases matching TRBD2. Unmatched junction bases numbered 10, after V lost 2 bases and J lost 2 bases. The CDR3 runs to 17 residues. Germline CDR1 is LGHNA and CDR2 is YSLEER. The CDR3 region has the DNA TGCGCCAGCAGCCAACTCCTAGCGGGGCCGATTGCCTACGAGCAGTACTTC. Protein: CASSQLLAGPIAYEQYF.

The chain is built from TRBV27 and TRBJ2-1, with a tentative D call TRBD1 (6 bases). The CDR3 has 12 residues. CDR1 is MNHEY, CDR2 SMNVEV, per germline (reference sequence). The germline V and J ends were trimmed by 3 bases and 9 bases, with 9 bases remaining between them. The CDR3 sequence is CASSFIRGEQFF. The CDR3, as DNA: TGTGCCAGCAGTTTTATCAGGGGTGAGCAGTTCTTC.

The CDR3 nucleotides read TGTGCCAGCAGCCAAGGGTACGGAGGCGGCCAAGAGACCCAGTACTTC. Amino acid sequence: CASSQGYGGGQETQYF. This chain joins TRBV3-1 (or the pseudogene TRBV3-2) and TRBJ2-5; tentatively, D is TRBD2 (5 bases). The V end was cut by 1 base, the J end by 1 base, with 13 bases between. The germline CDR1 and CDR2 sequences are LGHDT and YNNKEL (reference sequence). There are 16 residues in the CDR3.

V usage is TRBV9 and J usage is TRBJ2-5; 11 positions match TRBD2. Germline-derived CDR1 and CDR2 are SGDLS and YYNGEE. The CDR3 loop spans 16 amino acids. V dropped 3 bases and J dropped 3; count of bases not matched to a gene: 7. In DNA form, the CDR3 reads TGTGCCAGCAGCGCGGCTAGCGGGGGGATAAAAGAGACCCAGTACTTC. Its protein is CASSAASGGIKETQYF.

The chain recombines TRBV10-3 with TRBJ2-5; 9 bases match TRBD1. Germline V lookup: CDR1 ENHRY, CDR2 SYGVKD. The trim removed 4 bases at V and 0 bases at J, leaving 3 bases unmatched. This CDR3 is 15 amino acids long. CDR3 in DNA: TGTGCCATCAGTGGACAGGGGGGGGACCAAGAGACCCAGTACTTC. The encoded protein is CAISGQGGDQETQYF.

The rearrangement uses TRBV6-6 and TRBJ2-2, with a possible D match to TRBD2 (6 bases). V lost 7 bases and J 0 bases, leaving 9 bases between the germline ends. Looked up from germline, CDR1 is MNHNY and CDR2 is SVGAGI (reference sequence). The CDR3 loop spans 14 amino acids. The CDR3 here is CASNGLPNTGELFF. As DNA, the CDR3 is TGTGCCAGCAACGGACTACCGAACACCGGGGAGCTGTTTTTT.

This clone showed up just once. The chain is built from TRBV3-1 (or the pseudogene TRBV3-2) and TRBJ1-4; no clear D. Germline CDR1 reads LGHDT; CDR2 reads YNNKEL (reference sequence). This CDR3 is 15 amino acids long. V lost 0 bases and J 10 bases, leaving 15 bases between the germline ends. DNA for the CDR3: TGTGCCAGCAGCCAAGAAGTCCTCGAACGGGGAAAACTGTTTTTT. As protein: CASSQEVLERGKLFF.

The chain recombines TRBV29-1 with TRBJ2-5, with 7 positions matching TRBD2. CDR3 length: 17 residues. CDR1 and CDR2 from the germline V gene are SQVTM and ANQGSEA. J gave up 1 base and V 0 bases, and 11 bases lay outside the gene matches. Here the CDR3 reads CSVEDLGSGPFQETQYF. The CDR3 DNA sequence: TGCAGCGTTGAAGATCTAGGTAGCGGGCCCTTCCAAGAGACCCAGTACTTC.

This chain uses TRBV5-4 with TRBJ2-7, with TRBD2 identical over 9 bases. The CDR3 loop spans 17 amino acids. CDR1 SGHNT and CDR2 YYREEE come from the germline V gene (reference sequence). Germline trimming cut 3 bases from V and 2 bases from J; bases unmatched to any gene: 12. CDR3 nucleotides: TGTGCCAGCAGCTCCCCAGAGGCGGGAGGGTACCCCTACGAGCAGTACTTC. Its protein is CASSSPEAGGYPYEQYF. Together with reference TRBV5-4 and TRBJ2-7, the CDR3 gives the full variable domain: ETGVTQSPTHLIKTRGQQVTLRCSSQSGHNTVSWYQQALGQGPQFIFQYYREEENGRGNFPPRFSGLQFPNYSSELNVNALELDDSALYLCASSSPEAGGYPYEQYFGPGTRLTVT.

As concerns this clone: Other DNA sequences in the same sample also yield this CDR3. This chain uses TRBV2 with TRBJ2-1, with 9 bases matching TRBD2. The CDR3 runs 14 residues. J lost 3 bases, V lost 8 bases, and 5 bases had no gene match. Germline CDR1 reads SNHLY; CDR2 reads FYNNEI. CDR3 sequence reads: CASGGGASYNEQFF. The CDR3 region has the DNA TGTGCCAGCGGCGGGGGGGCCAGCTACAATGAGCAGTTCTTC.

V and J are TRBV9 and TRBJ2-3; 7 nucleotides line up with TRBD2. Trimming cost V 3 bases and J 2 bases; bases outside gene matches: 3. CDR1 SGDLS and CDR2 YYNGEE come from the germline V gene. The CDR3 runs to 14 residues. The CDR3 reads CASSAGTNTDTQYF. DNA for the CDR3: TGTGCCAGCAGCGCGGGGACTAACACAGATACGCAGTATTTT. Complete variable domain (other parts from reference TRBV9 and TRBJ2-3): DSGVTQTPKHLITATGQRVTLRCSPRSGDLSVYWYQQSLDQGLQFLIQYYNGEERAKGNILERFSAQQFPDLHSELNLSSLELGDSALYFCASSAGTNTDTQYFGPGTRLTVL.

V usage is TRBV18 and J usage is TRBJ1-5, with 10 bases identical to TRBD1. CDR1 and CDR2 from the germline V gene are KGHSH and LQKENI. The CDR3 totals 17 residues. The V gene end was trimmed by 3 bases and the J gene end by 2 bases; junction bases not matched to a gene: 7. This CDR3 reads CASSPQRTGGGNQPQHF. The CDR3 bases are TGTGCCAGCTCACCCCAAAGGACAGGGGGAGGCAATCAGCCCCAGCATTTT.

The chain links TRBV9 to TRBJ1-6; D is unresolved. This CDR3 is 17 amino acids long. Trimming took off 0 bases at V and 0 bases at J, with 10 bases between the two ends. The germline V gene encodes CDR1 SGDLS and CDR2 YYNGEE. The CDR3 DNA reads as TGTGCCAGCAGCGTAGAACCCACCAGCTCCTATAATTCACCCCTCCACTTT. It encodes CASSVEPTSSYNSPLHF.

The genes are TRBV18 and TRBJ1-1; perhaps TRBD1 as D (6 bases). The CDR3 totals 15 residues. V shed 3 bases and J shed 4 bases, with 15 bases lying between them. Germline CDR1 and CDR2: KGHSH and LQKENI. Here the CDR3 DNA reads TGTGCCAGCTCACCCCGGGCAGGGGCGGCCACTGAAGCTTTCTTT. This gives the protein CASSPRAGAATEAFF.

The rearrangement joins TRBV27 to TRBJ1-2, with 7 bases that match TRBD1. CDR1 MNHEY and CDR2 SMNVEV come from the germline V gene (reference sequence). The J segment lost 0 bases and the V segment lost 5 bases, leaving 6 bases of the junction unmatched. This CDR3 is built from 15 residues. The CDR3 sequence: CASSLRTGTNYGYTF. For the CDR3, the DNA is TGTGCCAGCAGTCTCAGGACAGGAACTAACTATGGCTACACCTTC.

The V and J genes are TRBV9 and TRBJ1-4; TRBD1 might be the D (5 bases). The V gene lost 4 bases and the J gene lost 0 bases, with 10 bases spanning the gap. CDR1 SGDLS and CDR2 YYNGEE come from the germline V gene. The CDR3 spans 15 residues. The CDR3 here is CASSLRQSTNEKLFF. CDR3 nucleotides: TGTGCCAGCAGCCTCCGACAGTCAACTAATGAAAAACTGTTTTTT.